This T cell receptor beta chain was sequenced during a study of T-cell reconstitution after alpha-beta-depleted transplantation in children. Preparing the TCRbeta library involved the use of unique molecular identifiers. TCRdb recomputed calls from the PCR reads with MiXCR, one row per CDR3 protein. The sample records about 980,000 distinct CDR3 sequences, around 30% being singletons. This clonotype has just a few counts. This TCR derives from a boy under three years old who had a stem cell transplant for SCID, so the T cells may come from the graft donor. The sample consisted of PBMCs, mostly from graft donor cells, taken 360 days after TCRalphabeta/CD19-depleted stem cell transplant.

This CDR3 is CASSFPSAGGTGELFF. The DNA of the CDR3 is TGTGCCAGCAGTTTCCCATCGGCAGGGGGCACCGGGGAGCTGTTTTTT. The chain joins TRBV27 to TRBJ2-2; the match to TRBD1 covers 7 bases. The CDR3 covers 16 residues. J was trimmed by 4 bases and V by 3 bases; bases with no gene match: 8. Germline CDR1 is MNHEY and CDR2 is SMNVEV (reference sequence).